One and the same sample provided the 12 T cell receptor beta chains below, sequenced in a study of T cell responses to AZD1222 COVID-19 vaccine. Data came from immunoSEQ multiplex PCR; TCRdb stores just in-frame clones and leaves some out. Of about 140,000 clones listed, nearly 90% are singletons. Material: peripheral blood, obtained 28 days after the second dose of the MenACWY control vaccine. The receptor source for this set is an adult who received the MenACWY meningococcal vaccine as a control.

This chain uses TRBV7-2 with TRBJ1-5; no reliable D call. V dropped 6 bases and J dropped 4 bases, with 10 bases sitting between them. CDR1 SGHTA and CDR2 FQGNSA come from the germline V gene. The CDR3 is made up of 13 amino acids. The CDR3 protein is CASRVDTNQPQHF. The CDR3 region has the DNA TGTGCCAGCAGAGTAGACACAAATCAGCCCCAGCATTTT.

The sample holds one count of this clone. The rearrangement links TRBV19 to TRBJ1-1; tentative D call: TRBD1 (6 bases). The germline gives CDR1 LNHDA, CDR2 SQIVND (reference sequence). The V end was cut by 7 bases, the J end by 0 bases, with 12 bases between. The CDR3 is made up of 14 amino acids. Here the CDR3 reads CASKKDRLNTEAFF. CDR3 bases: TGTGCCAGTAAGAAGGACAGACTGAACACTGAAGCTTTCTTT.

DNA of the CDR3: TGTGCCAGCTCACGGGAGATAAACTATGGCTACACCTTC. Protein: CASSREINYGYTF. J is TRBJ1-2 and V is TRBV18; D gene ambiguous. Germline-derived CDR1 and CDR2 are KGHSH and LQKENI. The CDR3 loop spans 13 amino acids. The germline V and J ends were trimmed by 4 bases and 2 bases, with 8 bases remaining between them.

The genes are TRBV7-3 and TRBJ1-2; 8 bases fit TRBD1. The junction had 4 bases not matched to a gene; V was cut back by 4 bases and J by 6 bases. CDR3 size: 13 residues. Per germline, CDR1 SGHTA and CDR2 FQGTGA. The CDR3 region is CASSSDRVHGYTF. The CDR3 DNA reads TGTGCCAGCAGCTCGGACAGGGTACATGGCTACACCTTC.

This rearrangement joins TRBV5-6 to TRBJ2-7, with no clear D. The CDR3 loop spans 11 amino acids. Germline V gene lookup returns CDR1 SGHDT and CDR2 YYEEEE. Trimming cost V 0 bases and J 6 bases, with 4 bases left between them. CDR3 nucleotide sequence: TGTGCCAGCAGCTTGGAGGGCGAGCAGTACTTC. Translating it yields CASSLEGEQYF.

The chain joins TRBV7-2 to TRBJ2-5, with D unclear. The CDR3 runs 14 residues. V lost 4 bases and J lost 1, with 10 bases in between. Looked up from germline, CDR1 is SGHTA and CDR2 is FQGNSA. Written as DNA, the CDR3 is TGTGCCAGCAGCTATCAGACGGGCCAAGAGACCCAGTACTTC. Amino acids: CASSYQTGQETQYF.

The V and J genes are TRBV5-1 and TRBJ1-2, with 11 nucleotides matching TRBD1. The V gene end was trimmed by 0 bases and the J gene end by 4 bases; junction bases not matched to a gene: 2. Germline CDR1 and CDR2: SGHRS and YFSETQ. The CDR3 sequence is 15 residues long. CDR3 DNA sequence: TGCGCCAGCAGCTTGGATGGACAGGGGGCCTATGGCTACACCTTC. Protein product: CASSLDGQGAYGYTF.

This sequence joins TRBV29-1 and TRBJ1-2; 10 bases map to TRBD1. The CDR3 sequence is 13 residues long. Germline V lookup: CDR1 SQVTM, CDR2 ANQGSEA. With V trimmed by 4 bases and J by 4 bases, 3 bases remained unmatched. The DNA for the CDR3 is TGCAGCGTTGGGGACAGGGGAGGCTATGGCTACACCTTC. It encodes CSVGDRGGYGYTF.

The V and J genes are TRBV11-1 and TRBJ1-6; D is possibly TRBD1 (5 bases). The CDR3 runs to 15 residues. CDR1 SGHAT and CDR2 FQDESV come from the germline V gene (reference sequence). Trimming cost V 1 base and J 7 bases, with 11 bases left between them. CDR3 amino acids: CASSLGWGGNSPLHF. The DNA for the CDR3 is TGTGCCAGCAGCTTAGGATGGGGCGGAAATTCACCCCTCCACTTT.

The CDR3: CASSARASPLHF. The CDR3 DNA reads as TGTGCCAGCAGCGCGAGGGCTTCACCCCTCCACTTT. This chain joins TRBV9 and TRBJ1-6; no clear D gene. Trimming stripped 3 bases from V and 9 bases from J, with 7 bases between. CDR1 and CDR2 from the germline V gene are SGDLS and YYNGEE. The CDR3 length is 12 residues.

This rearrangement joins TRBV7-9 to TRBJ1-1; D ambiguous. The CDR3 is 13 amino acids. Looked up from germline, CDR1 is SEHNR and CDR2 is FQNEAQ (reference sequence). Deletions cut 1 base from V and 11 bases from J, with 14 bases between. In DNA form, the CDR3 reads TGTGCCAGCAGCTTAGGAGTTGAGGGCAGGGCTTTCTTT. This sequence encodes CASSLGVEGRAFF.

The chain combines TRBV5-1 with TRBJ2-3; D might be TRBD1 or TRBD2, each matching 5 bases. Germline CDR1 reads SGHRS; CDR2 reads YFSETQ. V gave up 4 bases and J gave up 0 bases, with 12 bases separating them. The CDR3 covers 15 residues. Written as DNA, the CDR3 is TGCGCCAGCAGCGGGGACGGTTCGAGCACAGATACGCAGTATTTT. Residues: CASSGDGSSTDTQYF.